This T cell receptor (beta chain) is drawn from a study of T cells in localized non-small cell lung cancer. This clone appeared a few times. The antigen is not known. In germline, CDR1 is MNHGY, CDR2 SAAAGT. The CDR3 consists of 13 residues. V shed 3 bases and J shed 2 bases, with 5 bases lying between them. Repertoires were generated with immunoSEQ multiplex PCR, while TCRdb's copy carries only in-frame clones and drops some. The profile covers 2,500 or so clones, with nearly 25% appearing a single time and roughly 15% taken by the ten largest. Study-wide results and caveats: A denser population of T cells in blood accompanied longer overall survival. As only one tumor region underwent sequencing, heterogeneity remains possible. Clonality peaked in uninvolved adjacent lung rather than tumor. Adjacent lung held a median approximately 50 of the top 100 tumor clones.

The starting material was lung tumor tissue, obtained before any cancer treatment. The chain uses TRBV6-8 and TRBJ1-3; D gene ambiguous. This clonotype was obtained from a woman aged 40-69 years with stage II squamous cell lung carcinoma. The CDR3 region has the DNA TGTGCCAGCAGTTATAAAGCTGGAAACACCATATATTTT. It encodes CASSYKAGNTIYF.